This T cell receptor (beta chain) was identified during a study of metastatic and nonmetastatic thyroid tumors. Study context: Repertoires from blood and tumor or nodule tissue of malignant and benign thyroid patients were compared.

This clone showed up many times. Thyroid surgery had not been preceded by any treatment in any patient. TCRdb re-processed the PCR reads through MiXCR. Of 35,000 to 50,000 clones in the sample, approximately 4.1% were seen once. Sequenced sample: blood. The sequence came from a female donor with papillary thyroid cancer or a benign thyroid nodule (not recorded which). Some clones in this sample may be carry-over from other donors' samples.

CDR3 region: CASSLGSYEQYF. The CDR3 DNA reads TGTGCCAGCAGTTTGGGCTCCTACGAGCAGTACTTC. This chain links TRBV12-3 or TRBV12-4 with TRBJ2-7; the D is unclear. Trimming took off 3 bases at V and 0 bases at J, with 3 bases between the two ends. The CDR3 has 12 amino acids.